This T cell receptor (beta chain) was profiled in a study of breast tumors, draining lymph nodes, adjacent tissues. The ends lost 6 bases at V and 5 bases at J; junction bases unmatched: 6. The CDR3 extends over 14 amino acids. Via MiXCR, TCRdb re-called the multiplex PCR reads, giving one row per CDR3 protein. Here the sample spans around 250,000 distinct CDR3 sequences, less than 40% being singletons. Notes on the study in general: Findings are consistent with lymph node origin and intratumoral expansion of most tumor T cells. Tumors had less TCR diversity than lymph nodes, more than nontumor tissue.

The table lists this clonotype with many counts. The antigen remains undetermined. Axillary draining lymph nodes of breast cancer patients supplied the node samples. The gene calls are TRBV12-3 or TRBV12-4 and TRBJ2-2; the match to TRBD1 covers 7 bases. The origin of this receptor is a female donor with breast cancer. Some clones in this sample may be carry-over from other donors' samples. The source material was axillary lymph node tissue. CDR3 sequence: CASSSGTETGELFF. DNA of the CDR3: TGTGCCAGCAGCTCCGGGACAGAGACCGGGGAGCTGTTTTTT.